One and the same sample provided the 22 T cell receptor beta chains below, sequenced in a study of blood T cells in healthy people across ages. The use of a sample-barcoded 5' primer and a J-beta primer mix characterized a second PCR of about 7 to 12 cycles. In TCRdb, the 5' RACE reads were re-called with MiXCR into one record per CDR3 protein. The sample lists some 1.5 million distinct CDR3 sequences, 28% occurring once. The sequenced material came from blood. The receptors come from a woman aged 25 to 39 in good health.

The chain links TRBV7-7 to TRBJ2-5; TRBD1 matches 10 bases. CDR3 length equals 16 residues. Germline CDR1 reads SSHAT; CDR2 reads FNYEAQ (reference sequence). With 3 bases clipped from V and 1 base from J, the junction kept 5 bases outside the gene matches. The CDR3 is CASSLGGQGPQETQYF. For the CDR3, the DNA is TGTGCCAGCAGCTTGGGGGGACAGGGGCCCCAAGAGACCCAGTACTTC.

The J gene is TRBJ2-4, the V gene TRBV9; 9 positions match TRBD1. The DNA matches TRBJ2-7 better at its end, which makes the J call doubtful. The CDR3 has 15 residues. Germline V gives CDR1 SGDLS, CDR2 YYNGEE. The CDR3 bases are TGTGCCAGCAGCGAAACCGGGACAGGGAACAACGAGCAGTACTTC. Translating it yields CASSETGTGNNEQYF.

The rearrangement links TRBV12-3 or TRBV12-4 to TRBJ1-2; D is unresolved. The CDR3 is 13 residues long. Trimming pared 1 base from V and 8 bases from J, leaving 11 bases between. This CDR3 reads CASSLGVVSGYTF. CDR3 DNA: TGTGCCAGCAGTTTAGGGGTTGTGAGCGGCTACACCTTC.

This clonotype was seen repeatedly, ten times or more. In DNA form, the CDR3 reads TGCGCCAGCAGTCCCCAAGGGGGACCCAGCAATGAGCAGTTCTTC. Protein sequence: CASSPQGGPSNEQFF. The chain links TRBV10-1 to TRBJ2-1; TRBD1 might be the D (6 bases). Between the trimmed V and J ends, which lost 5 bases and 6 bases, there was a span of 17 bases. The CDR3 contains 15 residues. Germline V gene lookup returns CDR1 WNHNN and CDR2 SYGVQD (reference sequence).

This clonotype was seen ten or more times. The J gene is TRBJ2-7, the V gene TRBV10-3; TRBD2 agrees at 7 bases. The length of the CDR3 is 12 residues. Germline trimming cut 5 bases from V and 5 bases from J; bases unmatched to any gene: 3. Germline lookup yields CDR1 ENHRY and CDR2 SYGVKD. The CDR3 DNA reads as TGTGCCATCAGTTTAGCGGGCGACGAGCAGTACTTC. Its translation is CAISLAGDEQYF.

In DNA, the CDR3 is TGCGCCAGCAGCTTGCCCGGGGGTGTTGGCTACACCTTC. Protein: CASSLPGGVGYTF. The chain carries TRBV5-1 and TRBJ1-2; TRBD1 is a possible D gene (5 bases). The CDR3 has 13 amino acids. CDR1 SGHRS and CDR2 YFSETQ come from the germline V gene. Trimming removed 1 base at V and 7 bases at J, with 11 bases between.

This clonotype was recorded many times. The rearrangement joins TRBV20-1 to TRBJ2-5; the D is unclear. Germline assignment: CDR1 DFQATT and CDR2 SNEGSKA (reference sequence). Trimming stripped 6 bases from V and 8 bases from J, with 16 bases between. CDR3 length equals 12 residues. Written as DNA, the CDR3 is TGCAGTGCAGGGCGAGGTTCAGCCACCCAGTACTTC. Translated, it gives CSAGRGSATQYF.

This clonotype was recorded a few times. The rearrangement joins TRBV5-5 to TRBJ1-5, with D unresolved. V was cut by 3 bases and J by 5 bases, with 9 bases left in between. Germline assignment: CDR1 SGHKS and CDR2 YYEKEE (reference sequence). CDR3 length: 13 residues. CDR3 coding DNA: TGTGCCAGCAGCTCGATGTCGGATCAGCCCCAGCATTTT. As protein: CASSSMSDQPQHF.

This clonotype has ten or more counts. The chain is built from TRBV29-1 and TRBJ2-7, with TRBD1 matching over 10 bases. The germline CDR1 and CDR2 sequences are SQVTM and ANQGSEA. The CDR3 has 16 residues. Trimming cost V 1 base and J 5 bases; bases outside gene matches: 11. CDR3 DNA: TGCAGCGTTGAAGGGGAGACAGGGGGCGCGATGAACGAGCAGTACTTC. It yields the protein CSVEGETGGAMNEQYF.

This clonotype was counted a few times. The rearrangement joins TRBV12-3 or TRBV12-4 to TRBJ1-2, with no clear D. V lost 3 bases to trimming and J lost 1 base, with 9 bases between them. The CDR3 totals 14 residues. CDR3 amino acids: CASSFGRLNYGYTF. CDR3 in DNA: TGTGCCAGCAGTTTCGGACGCCTTAACTATGGCTACACCTTC.

This clonotype has only a few counts. The rearrangement links TRBV5-1 to TRBJ1-1, with D maybe TRBD1 (6 bases). This CDR3 has 14 amino acids. Germline lookup yields CDR1 SGHRS and CDR2 YFSETQ. Between the trimmed V and J ends, which lost 7 bases and 3 bases, there was a span of 16 bases. CDR3 residues: CASQQGGFDTEAFF. The CDR3 DNA reads as TGCGCCAGCCAGCAAGGGGGTTTTGACACTGAAGCTTTCTTT.

For this clonotype: At one of its ends the junction is not consistent with the germline gene, which may arise from a read error. The chain has TRBV12-3 or TRBV12-4 and TRBJ1-6; D is uncertain. CDR3 length equals 15 residues. CDR3 amino acids: CASSFRAGVGSPPHF. Written as DNA, the CDR3 is TGTGCCAGCAGTTTTCGGGCCGGGGTAGGCTCGCCCCCCCACTTT.

The chain carries TRBV7-9 and TRBJ2-7, with TRBD1 as a possible D gene (6 bases). The CDR3 contains 15 residues. The germline V and J ends were trimmed by 4 bases and 3 bases, with 16 bases remaining between them. Looked up from germline, CDR1 is SEHNR and CDR2 is FQNEAQ (reference sequence). As DNA, the CDR3 is TGTGCCAGCAGCTCCTTGGACAGTCTCGGCTACGAGCAGTACTTC. It codes for CASSSLDSLGYEQYF.

This clonotype was counted only a few times. The V gene is TRBV20-1, the J gene TRBJ1-2; 10 positions match TRBD1. The V gene end was trimmed by 0 bases and the J gene end by 8 bases; junction bases not matched to a gene: 9. Germline V gene sequence: CDR1 DFQATT, CDR2 SNEGSKA (reference sequence). The CDR3 has 15 residues. In nucleotides, the CDR3 is TGCAGTGCTAGAGATTTCGGGACAGGGGTCGGGGGCTACACCTTC. It specifies CSARDFGTGVGGYTF.

CDR3 sequence: CASYLTGEVPQHF. The CDR3 region has the DNA TGCGCCAGCTATCTAACGGGGGAGGTGCCCCAGCATTTT. The gene calls are TRBV23-1 and TRBJ1-5, with D possibly TRBD1 on 5 matching bases. TRBV23-1 is identified as an open reading frame with a role that is uncertain. The CDR3 consists of 13 residues. Trimming removed 8 bases from V and 9 bases from J, with 17 bases in between.

The J gene is TRBJ1-2, the V gene TRBV14; D is ambiguous. Germline assignment: CDR1 SGHDN and CDR2 FVKESK. Deletions cut 1 base from V and 8 bases from J, with 11 bases between. CDR3 size: 13 residues. The CDR3 loop reads CASSQGGGQGYTF. The CDR3 coding sequence is TGTGCCAGCAGCCAAGGAGGTGGGCAAGGCTACACCTTC.

The J gene is TRBJ2-7, the V gene TRBV7-8; possible D gene TRBD2, 6 bases. Germline-derived CDR1 and CDR2 are SGHVS and FQNEAQ. This CDR3 comprises 13 residues. V was clipped by 1 base and J by 10 bases, with 14 bases between them. In DNA form, the CDR3 reads TGTGCCAGCAGCTTAGGGGGAGGTGGGAGACAGTACTTC. It is translated as CASSLGGGGRQYF.

The rearrangement joins TRBV27 to TRBJ1-6; D call uncertain. Trimming left V 10 bases short and J 9 bases short, with 19 bases between. The CDR3 runs 14 residues. The germline gives CDR1 MNHEY, CDR2 SMNVEV (reference sequence). The CDR3 DNA follows: TGTGCCAACCTCTCGGACGTCGGCGGTTCACCCCTCCACTTT. The encoded protein is CANLSDVGGSPLHF.

The V call is TRBV7-2, the J call TRBJ1-1; D gene uncertain. There are 13 residues in the CDR3. V lost 1 base to trimming and J lost 5 bases, with 8 bases between them. The germline V gene encodes CDR1 SGHTA and CDR2 FQGNSA. Here the CDR3 reads CASSLETPTEAFF. For the CDR3, the DNA is TGTGCCAGCAGCTTAGAGACACCTACTGAAGCTTTCTTT.

The chain links TRBV5-5 to TRBJ2-4, with D maybe TRBD2 (7 bases). This CDR3 contains 14 residues. V was trimmed by 4 bases and J by 5 bases, leaving 13 bases between them. CDR1 and CDR2 (germline): SGHKS, YYEKEE (reference sequence). CDR3 DNA: TGTGCCAGCAGCGGGGGGGGGCTGGAAAACATTCAGTACTTC. Its translation: CASSGGGLENIQYF.

V and J are TRBV6-1 and TRBJ1-5; D is unresolved. V shed 2 bases and J shed 5 bases, with 13 bases lying between them. This CDR3 is 15 amino acids long. Germline lookup yields CDR1 MNHNS and CDR2 SASEGT. DNA of the CDR3: TGTGCCAGCAGTGAAAAGCTCGTAAGCCATCAGCCCCAGCATTTT. Its translation: CASSEKLVSHQPQHF.

This chain links TRBV6-4 with TRBJ2-4, with D possibly TRBD2 on 5 matching bases. CDR3 length: 14 residues. Germline CDR1 reads MRHNA; CDR2 reads SNTAGT. Trimming stripped 9 bases from V and 0 bases from J, with 12 bases between. The CDR3 DNA is TGTGCCAGATACCCCGGGGTAGCCAAAAACATTCAGTACTTC. Translated, it gives CARYPGVAKNIQYF.